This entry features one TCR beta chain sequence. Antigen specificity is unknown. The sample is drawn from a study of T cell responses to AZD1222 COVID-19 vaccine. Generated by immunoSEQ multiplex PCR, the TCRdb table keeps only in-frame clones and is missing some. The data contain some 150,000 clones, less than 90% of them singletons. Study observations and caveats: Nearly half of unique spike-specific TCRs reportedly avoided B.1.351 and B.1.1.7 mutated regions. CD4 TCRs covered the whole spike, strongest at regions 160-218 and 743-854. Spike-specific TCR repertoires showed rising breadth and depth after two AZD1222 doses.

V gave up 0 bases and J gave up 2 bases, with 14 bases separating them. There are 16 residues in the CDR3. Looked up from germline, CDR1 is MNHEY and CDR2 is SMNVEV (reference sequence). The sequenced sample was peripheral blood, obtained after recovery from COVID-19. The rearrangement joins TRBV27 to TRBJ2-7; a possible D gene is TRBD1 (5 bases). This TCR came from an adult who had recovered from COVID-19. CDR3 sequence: CASSLSGLAGTYEQYF. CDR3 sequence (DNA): TGTGCCAGCAGTTTATCGGGCCTGGCAGGGACCTACGAGCAGTACTTC.